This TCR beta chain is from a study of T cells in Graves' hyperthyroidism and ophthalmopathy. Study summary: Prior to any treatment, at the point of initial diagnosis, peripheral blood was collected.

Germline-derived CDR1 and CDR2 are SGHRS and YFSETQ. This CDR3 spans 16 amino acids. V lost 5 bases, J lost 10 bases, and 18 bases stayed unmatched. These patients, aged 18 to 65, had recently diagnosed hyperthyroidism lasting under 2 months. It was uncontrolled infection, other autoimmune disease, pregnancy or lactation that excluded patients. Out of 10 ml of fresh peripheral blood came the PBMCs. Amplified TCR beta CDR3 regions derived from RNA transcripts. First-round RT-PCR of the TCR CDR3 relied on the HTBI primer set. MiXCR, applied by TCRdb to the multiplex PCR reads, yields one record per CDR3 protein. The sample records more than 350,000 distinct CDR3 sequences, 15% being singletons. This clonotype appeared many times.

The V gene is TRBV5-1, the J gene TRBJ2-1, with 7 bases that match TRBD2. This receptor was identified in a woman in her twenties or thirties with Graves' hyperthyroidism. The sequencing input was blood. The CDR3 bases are TGCGCCAGCAGTGGTGTCGGCGGGAGCTCGCGGGGGGAGCAGTTCTTC. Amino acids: CASSGVGGSSRGEQFF.